The next 27 T cell receptor beta chains were all read from a single sample in a study of cytomegalovirus exposure and HLA in healthy donors. Use of 60 Vbeta and 13 Jbeta primers characterized the PCR. Data came from immunoSEQ multiplex PCR; TCRdb stores just in-frame clones and leaves some out. The table lists about 200,000 clones, over 60% of them singletons. Material for sequencing was PBMCs. All receptors come from a man younger than 35 in good health and CMV-seronegative.

This chain uses TRBV5-4 with TRBJ2-7; 7 positions match TRBD1. The CDR3 is 14 amino acids. Germline values: CDR1 SGHNT, CDR2 YYREEE (reference sequence). Losses at the gene ends were 6 bases for V and 3 bases for J; bases not matched to a gene: 9. The DNA of the CDR3 is TGTGCCAGCAAATCAGGACAGGTCAGCTACGAGCAGTACTTC. It encodes CASKSGQVSYEQYF.

The V and J genes are TRBV2 and TRBJ1-1; TRBD1 is a possible D gene (5 bases). Deletions cut 5 bases from V and 0 bases from J, with 10 bases between. CDR3 length: 14 amino acids. Germline CDR1 reads SNHLY; CDR2 reads FYNNEI. CDR3 in amino acids: CASSLTGVNTEAFF. CDR3 bases: TGTGCCAGCAGTTTAACAGGAGTGAACACTGAAGCTTTCTTT.

The chain combines TRBV6-1 with TRBJ2-1; 11 bases line up with TRBD2. The CDR3 length is 15 residues. The junction had 3 bases not matched to a gene; V was cut back by 5 bases and J by 3 bases. Germline assignment: CDR1 MNHNS and CDR2 SASEGT. The CDR3 DNA follows: TGTGCCAGCAGTACCGGGACTAGCGGCTACAATGAGCAGTTCTTC. Translated, it gives CASSTGTSGYNEQFF.

This chain uses TRBV30 with TRBJ2-3, with D possibly matching TRBD1 (6 bases). The ends were cut back, 2 bases at V and 4 bases at J, with 13 bases in the middle. Looked up from germline, CDR1 is GTSNPN and CDR2 is SVGIG (reference sequence). CDR3 size: 14 residues. CDR3 DNA: TGTGCCTGGAGTTGGGGGCCGGTGGCAGATACGCAGTATTTT. Its translation: CAWSWGPVADTQYF.

This chain joins TRBV10-3 and TRBJ2-7; 11 bases are a match to TRBD2. V gave up 0 bases and J gave up 9 bases; unmatched junction bases: 19. Germline V gene data show CDR1 as ENHRY and CDR2 as SYGVKD. CDR3 size: 19 residues. CDR3 bases: TGTGCCATCAGTGAGTCGCTTGGGCTAGCGGGAGGCCTTCAGGGAGGGCAGTACTTC. Its protein is CAISESLGLAGGLQGGQYF.

In DNA form, the CDR3 reads TGTGCCAGCAGCCCGGGGGGAGCGGGAGGTCGGGATACGCAGTATTTT. This sequence encodes CASSPGGAGGRDTQYF. The chain combines TRBV6-6 with TRBJ2-3; 9 bases are shared with TRBD2. CDR3 size: 16 residues. After removal of 6 bases from V and 6 bases from J, the junction contained 13 bases not matched to a gene. In germline, CDR1 is MNHNY, CDR2 SVGAGI (reference sequence).

This clone was recorded a few times. This chain connects TRBV6-5 to TRBJ1-5; a weak D match, TRBD1 (5 bases). CDR1 is MNHEY, CDR2 SVGAGI, per germline. Trimming removed 5 bases at V and 7 bases at J, with 15 bases between. The CDR3 is made up of 14 amino acids. CDR3 region: CASSRAGGEQPQHF. CDR3 nucleotides: TGTGCCAGCAGTAGAGCGGGGGGGGAGCAGCCCCAGCATTTT.

In its sample, this clone was seen once. The chain employs TRBV19 and TRBJ2-5; possibly TRBD2 for D (6 bases). This CDR3 region has 15 residues. Germline values: CDR1 LNHDA, CDR2 SQIVND (reference sequence). Trimming cost V 5 bases and J 0 bases, with 13 bases left between them. Here the CDR3 DNA reads TGTGCCAGTAGTGTCGGGGGTCCTAACCAAGAGACCCAGTACTTC. Residues: CASSVGGPNQETQYF. Full variable domain (rest looked up from reference TRBV19 and TRBJ2-5): DGGITQSPKYLFRKEGQNVTLSCEQNLNHDAMYWYRQDPGQGLRLIYYSQIVNDFQKGDIAEGYSVSREKKESFPLTVTSAQKNPTAFYLCASSVGGPNQETQYFGPGTRLLVL.

V and J are TRBV27 and TRBJ2-5, with TRBD2 as a possible D gene (5 bases). This CDR3 contains 17 residues. CDR1 and CDR2 from the germline V gene are MNHEY and SMNVEV (reference sequence). Deletions cut 4 bases from V and 2 bases from J, with 20 bases between. The CDR3 sequence: CASSWPDPRELQETQYF. The CDR3 nucleotides read TGTGCCAGCAGTTGGCCAGATCCTCGGGAACTACAAGAGACCCAGTACTTC.

The chain is built from TRBV29-1 and TRBJ1-2; 8 bases line up with TRBD1. V lost 2 bases to trimming and J lost 4 bases; unmatched junction nucleotides: 9. CDR1 and CDR2 (germline): SQVTM, ANQGSEA. The CDR3 covers 15 residues. The CDR3 DNA reads TGCAGCGTTGAACAGGGCAGGGGGCGAAGCTATGGCTACACCTTC. Amino acid sequence: CSVEQGRGRSYGYTF. The full variable domain, in which reference TRBV29-1 and TRBJ1-2 provide the parts outside the CDR3, is SAVISQKPSRDICQRGTSLTIQCQVDSQVTMMFWYRQQPGQSLTLIATANQGSEATYESGFVIDKFPISRPNLTFSTLTVSNMSPEDSSIYLCSVEQGRGRSYGYTFGSGTRLTVV.

V gene TRBV2 combines with J gene TRBJ2-7; weak D call: TRBD1 (6 bases). Looked up from germline, CDR1 is SNHLY and CDR2 is FYNNEI. V lost 6 bases and J lost 0, with 9 bases in between. The CDR3 length is 13 residues. The CDR3 here is CASSRTASYEQYF. CDR3 nucleotides: TGTGCCAGCAGCCGGACAGCCTCCTACGAGCAGTACTTC.

The rearrangement uses TRBV7-6 and TRBJ2-1; TRBD1 is a possible D gene (6 bases). Between the trimmed V and J ends, which lost 5 bases and 7 bases, there was a span of 18 bases. CDR1 and CDR2 from the germline V gene are SGHVS and FNYEAQ. There are 15 residues in the CDR3. CDR3 protein: CASSLSTGLRNEQFF. The CDR3 nucleotides read TGTGCCAGCAGCCTCTCGACAGGATTGAGGAATGAGCAGTTCTTC.

This clone was detected only a few times. This sequence joins TRBV5-5 and TRBJ1-2; possibly TRBD1 for D (6 bases). Germline V lookup: CDR1 SGHKS, CDR2 YYEKEE (reference sequence). The CDR3 length is 15 residues. V was shortened by 3 bases and J by 0 bases, with 12 bases between the two germline ends. The CDR3 DNA reads TGTGCCAGCAGCTCTCAGGGGACCGCTAACTATGGCTACACCTTC. It encodes CASSSQGTANYGYTF.

On this clone itself: Other nucleotide sequences from this sample produce the same CDR3. V gene TRBV5-4 combines with J gene TRBJ2-1; 14 bases are shared with TRBD2. The CDR3 runs to 16 residues. V gave up 2 bases and J gave up 8 bases; unmatched junction bases: 6. Germline CDR1 and CDR2: SGHNT and YYREEE (reference sequence). For the CDR3, the DNA is TGTGCCAGCAGCTTCGGTGGGACTAGCGGGAGCGATGAGCAGTTCTTC. Translation: CASSFGGTSGSDEQFF.

The chain uses TRBV5-6 and TRBJ1-1; D uncertain. Germline CDR1 and CDR2: SGHDT and YYEEEE. V shed 4 bases and J shed 4 bases, with 11 bases lying between them. CDR3 length: 13 amino acids. In DNA form, the CDR3 reads TGTGCCAGCAGCCTTTCGCAGTCCACTGAAGCTTTCTTT. This encodes CASSLSQSTEAFF.

The gene calls are TRBV6-1 and TRBJ1-2, with 7 bases matching TRBD1. This CDR3 is 16 amino acids long. Germline-derived CDR1 and CDR2 are MNHNS and SASEGT. The V segment lost 3 bases and the J segment 7 bases; nucleotides outside the gene matches: 14. The CDR3 DNA is TGTGCCAGCAGTGAGGCTGCGGGACAGACCTCCGGTGGCTACACCTTC. It encodes CASSEAAGQTSGGYTF.

The chain couples TRBV18 to TRBJ2-3, with D unclear. CDR3 size: 12 residues. Germline CDR1 KGHSH, CDR2 LQKENI. Trimming left V 5 bases short and J 6 bases short, with 9 bases between. The CDR3 reads CASSSYADTQYF. The CDR3 DNA reads as TGTGCCAGCTCATCATACGCGGATACGCAGTATTTT.

The rearrangement links TRBV6-1 to TRBJ1-2, with D unclear. Germline V gene sequence: CDR1 MNHNS, CDR2 SASEGT. The CDR3 has 15 amino acids. The V and J ends lost 5 bases and 0 bases respectively, with 13 bases between them. Here the CDR3 DNA reads TGTGCCAGCAGTATTTCCGACGGGGCTAACTATGGCTACACCTTC. It codes for CASSISDGANYGYTF.

The genes are TRBV6-5 and TRBJ2-7, with 9 bases lining up with TRBD1. V shed 5 bases, J shed 4 bases, and the junction held 9 bases outside the gene matches. Germline V gene data show CDR1 as MNHEY and CDR2 as SVGAGI. The CDR3 totals 15 residues. CDR3 sequence reads: CASSHLQGARYEQYF. The CDR3 nucleotides are TGTGCCAGCAGTCACTTACAGGGGGCAAGGTACGAGCAGTACTTC.

The genes are TRBV15 and TRBJ2-5, with 13 nucleotides matching TRBD2. CDR1 is LNHNV and CDR2 is YYDKDF in the germline V gene (reference sequence). Trimming at V came to 3 bases and at J to 1 base, leaving 5 bases not matched to a gene. This CDR3 contains 17 residues. In DNA, the CDR3 is TGTGCCACCAGCAGGGGAGGGACTAGCGGGATCCAAGAGACCCAGTACTTC. It encodes CATSRGGTSGIQETQYF.

This clone is a singleton in its sample. The chain carries TRBV7-2 and TRBJ2-7, with TRBD2 matching 9 bases. This CDR3 region has 15 residues. Trimming at V came to 2 bases and at J to 0 bases, leaving 2 bases not matched to a gene. Germline V gene data show CDR1 as SGHTA and CDR2 as FQGNSA. CDR3 protein: CASSLYSGSSYEQYF. The CDR3 region has the DNA TGTGCCAGCAGCTTATATAGCGGGAGCTCCTACGAGCAGTACTTC. Filled out from reference TRBV7-2 and TRBJ2-7, the complete variable domain reads GAGVSQSPSNKVTEKGKDVELRCDPISGHTALYWYRQSLGQGLEFLIYFQGNSAPDKSGLPSDRFSAERTGGSVSTLTIQRTQQEDSAVYLCASSLYSGSSYEQYFGPGTRLTVT.

V and J are TRBV7-6 and TRBJ2-7; 8 nucleotides match TRBD1. The ends lost 4 bases at V and 1 base at J; junction bases unmatched: 12. The CDR3 totals 17 residues. Germline assignment: CDR1 SGHVS and CDR2 FNYEAQ. CDR3 sequence reads: CASSSPNDRGSSYEQYF. CDR3 nucleotide sequence: TGTGCCAGCAGCTCTCCAAACGACAGGGGCTCTTCCTACGAGCAGTACTTC.

The rearrangement joins TRBV2 to TRBJ2-7; D is possibly TRBD2 (6 bases). CDR1 is SNHLY and CDR2 is FYNNEI in the germline V gene. The germline V and J ends were trimmed by 4 bases and 6 bases, with 10 bases remaining between them. The CDR3 contains 12 residues. The CDR3 bases are TGTGCCAGCAGTGGTTGGGGAGGCGAGCAGTACTTC. Translation gives CASSGWGGEQYF.

The genes are TRBV7-2 and TRBJ1-1; D is unresolved. Germline V gene lookup returns CDR1 SGHTA and CDR2 FQGNSA. V lost 5 bases to trimming and J lost 5 bases, with 15 bases between them. The CDR3 is made up of 14 amino acids. The CDR3 coding sequence is TGTGCCAGCAGCCCGGAAGCTAGTTGGACTGAAGCTTTCTTT. Protein sequence: CASSPEASWTEAFF.

This clone has just one count. This chain connects TRBV6-1 to TRBJ2-2; D gene unclear. CDR3 length equals 15 residues. Germline CDR1 MNHNS, CDR2 SASEGT. The V end was cut by 11 bases, the J end by 1 base, with 17 bases between. The CDR3 coding sequence is TGTGCCGCACAACAGACCGCGCAGAACACCGGGGAGCTGTTTTTT. Translated, it gives CAAQQTAQNTGELFF.

The gene calls are TRBV14 and TRBJ1-1; D remains ambiguous. V dropped 0 bases and J dropped 2 bases, with 10 bases sitting between them. CDR3 length equals 15 residues. Per the germline V gene, CDR1 is SGHDN and CDR2 is FVKESK. The CDR3 coding sequence is TGTGCCAGCAGCCAAGAGGCGGCGGCTAACACTGAAGCTTTCTTT. This codes for CASSQEAAANTEAFF. Together with reference TRBV14 and TRBJ1-1, the CDR3 gives the full variable domain: EAGVTQFPSHSVIEKGQTVTLRCDPISGHDNLYWYRRVMGKEIKFLLHFVKESKQDESGMPNNRFLAERTGGTYSTLKVQPAELEDSGVYFCASSQEAAANTEAFFGQGTRLTVV.

The gene calls are TRBV21-1 and TRBJ2-2; the listed D gene, TRBD1, was not tested against the DNA. TRBV21-1 is a pseudogene. The CDR3 totals 15 residues. CDR3 nucleotide sequence: TGTGCCAGCAGCAAGGCAGGGGGTCGGACCGGGGAGCTGTTTTTT. Residues: CASSKAGGRTGELFF.